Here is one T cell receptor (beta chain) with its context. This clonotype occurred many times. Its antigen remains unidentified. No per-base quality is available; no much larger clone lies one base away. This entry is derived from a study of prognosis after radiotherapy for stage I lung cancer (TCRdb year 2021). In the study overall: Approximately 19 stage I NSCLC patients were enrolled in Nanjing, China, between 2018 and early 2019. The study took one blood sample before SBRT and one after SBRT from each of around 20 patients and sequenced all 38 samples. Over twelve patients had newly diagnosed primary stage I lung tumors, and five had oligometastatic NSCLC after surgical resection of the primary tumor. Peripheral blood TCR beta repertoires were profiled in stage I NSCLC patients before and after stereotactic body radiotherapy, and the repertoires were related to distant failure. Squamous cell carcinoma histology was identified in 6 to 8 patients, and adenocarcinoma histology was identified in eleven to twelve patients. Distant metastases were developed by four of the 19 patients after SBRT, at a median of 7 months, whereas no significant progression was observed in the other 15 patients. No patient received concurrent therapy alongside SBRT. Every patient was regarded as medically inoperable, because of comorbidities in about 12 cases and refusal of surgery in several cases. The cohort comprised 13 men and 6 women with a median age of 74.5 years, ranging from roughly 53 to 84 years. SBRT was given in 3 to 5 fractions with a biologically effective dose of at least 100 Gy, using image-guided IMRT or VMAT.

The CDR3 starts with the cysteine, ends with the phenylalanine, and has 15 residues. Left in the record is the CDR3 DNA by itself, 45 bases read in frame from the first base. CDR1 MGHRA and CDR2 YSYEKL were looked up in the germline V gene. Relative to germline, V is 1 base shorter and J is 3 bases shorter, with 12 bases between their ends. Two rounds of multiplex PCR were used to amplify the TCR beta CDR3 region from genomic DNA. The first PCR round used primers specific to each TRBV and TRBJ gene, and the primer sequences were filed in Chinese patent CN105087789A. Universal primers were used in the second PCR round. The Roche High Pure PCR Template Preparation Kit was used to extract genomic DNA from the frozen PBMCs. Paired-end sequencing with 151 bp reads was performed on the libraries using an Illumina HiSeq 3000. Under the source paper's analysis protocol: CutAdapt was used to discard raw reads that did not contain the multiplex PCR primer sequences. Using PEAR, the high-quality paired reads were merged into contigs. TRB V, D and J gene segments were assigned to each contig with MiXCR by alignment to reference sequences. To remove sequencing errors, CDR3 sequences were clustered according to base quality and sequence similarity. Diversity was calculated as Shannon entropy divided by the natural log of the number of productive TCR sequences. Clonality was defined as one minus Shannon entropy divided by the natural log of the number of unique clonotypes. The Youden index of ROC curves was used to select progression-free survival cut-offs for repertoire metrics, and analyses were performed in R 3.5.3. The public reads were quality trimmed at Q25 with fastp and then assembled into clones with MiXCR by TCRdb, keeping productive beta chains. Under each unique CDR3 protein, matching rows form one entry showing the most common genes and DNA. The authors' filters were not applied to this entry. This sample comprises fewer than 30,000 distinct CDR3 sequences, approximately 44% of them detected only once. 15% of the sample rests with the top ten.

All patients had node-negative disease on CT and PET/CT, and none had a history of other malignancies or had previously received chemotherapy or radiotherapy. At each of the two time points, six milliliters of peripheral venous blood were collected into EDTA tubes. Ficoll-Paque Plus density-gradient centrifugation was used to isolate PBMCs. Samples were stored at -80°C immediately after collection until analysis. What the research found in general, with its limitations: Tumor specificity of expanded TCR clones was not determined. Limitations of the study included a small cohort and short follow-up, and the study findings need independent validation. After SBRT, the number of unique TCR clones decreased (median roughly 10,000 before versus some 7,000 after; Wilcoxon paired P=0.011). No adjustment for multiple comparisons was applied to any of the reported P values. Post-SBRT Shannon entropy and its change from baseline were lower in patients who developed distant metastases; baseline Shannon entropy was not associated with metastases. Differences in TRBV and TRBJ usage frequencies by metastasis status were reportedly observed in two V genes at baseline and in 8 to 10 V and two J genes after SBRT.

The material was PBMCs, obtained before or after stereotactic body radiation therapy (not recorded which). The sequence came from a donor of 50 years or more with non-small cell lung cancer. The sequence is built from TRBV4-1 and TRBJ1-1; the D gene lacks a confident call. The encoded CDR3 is CASSQVFPKDTEAFF. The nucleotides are TGCGCCAGCAGCCAAGTTTTTCCGAAAGACACTGAAGCTTTCTTT.